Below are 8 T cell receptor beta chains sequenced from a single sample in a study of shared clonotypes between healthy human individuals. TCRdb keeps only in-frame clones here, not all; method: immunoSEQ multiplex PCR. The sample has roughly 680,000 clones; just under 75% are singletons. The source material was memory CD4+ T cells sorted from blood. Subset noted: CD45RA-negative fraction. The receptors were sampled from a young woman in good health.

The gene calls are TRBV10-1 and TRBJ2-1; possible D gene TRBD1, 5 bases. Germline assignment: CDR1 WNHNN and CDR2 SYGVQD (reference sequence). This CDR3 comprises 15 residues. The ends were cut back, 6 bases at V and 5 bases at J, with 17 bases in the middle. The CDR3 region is CASSLGASTNNEQFF. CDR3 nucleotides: TGCGCCAGCAGCCTAGGGGCGTCAACCAACAATGAGCAGTTCTTC.

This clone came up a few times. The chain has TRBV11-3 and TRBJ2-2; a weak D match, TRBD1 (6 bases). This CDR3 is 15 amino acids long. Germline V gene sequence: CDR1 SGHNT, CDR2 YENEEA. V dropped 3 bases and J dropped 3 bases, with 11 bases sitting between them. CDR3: CASSLVGGHTGELFF. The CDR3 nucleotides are TGTGCCAGCAGCTTGGTAGGGGGACACACCGGGGAGCTGTTTTTT.

The CDR3: CASSQGQGRILNQPQHF. The CDR3 nucleotides read TGTGCCAGCAGCCAAGGGCAAGGACGGATACTCAATCAGCCCCAGCATTTT. The rearrangement links TRBV4-2 to TRBJ1-5; D is unresolved. Per the germline V gene, CDR1 is LGHNA and CDR2 is YNFKEQ. The CDR3 has 17 amino acids. The V gene lost 1 base and the J gene lost 3 bases, with 16 bases spanning the gap.

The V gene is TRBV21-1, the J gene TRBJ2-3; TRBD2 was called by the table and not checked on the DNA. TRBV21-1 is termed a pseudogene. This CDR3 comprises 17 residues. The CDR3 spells CASSKAGRAGVIDTQYF. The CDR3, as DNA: TGTGCCAGCAGCAAAGCGGGTCGAGCGGGAGTAATAGATACGCAGTATTTT.

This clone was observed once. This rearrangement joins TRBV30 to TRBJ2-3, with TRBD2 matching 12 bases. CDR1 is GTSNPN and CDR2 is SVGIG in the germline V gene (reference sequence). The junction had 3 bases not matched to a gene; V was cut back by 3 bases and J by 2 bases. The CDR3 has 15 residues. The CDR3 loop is CAWRGLAGVTDTQYF. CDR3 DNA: TGTGCCTGGAGGGGACTAGCGGGTGTCACAGATACGCAGTATTTT.

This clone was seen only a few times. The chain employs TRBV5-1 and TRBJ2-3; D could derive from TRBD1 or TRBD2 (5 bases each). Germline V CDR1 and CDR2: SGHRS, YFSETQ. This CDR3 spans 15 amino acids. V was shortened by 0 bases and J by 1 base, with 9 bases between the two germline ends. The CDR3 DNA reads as TGCGCCAGCAGCTTGGGGGACCCACGCACAGATACGCAGTATTTT. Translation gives CASSLGDPRTDTQYF.

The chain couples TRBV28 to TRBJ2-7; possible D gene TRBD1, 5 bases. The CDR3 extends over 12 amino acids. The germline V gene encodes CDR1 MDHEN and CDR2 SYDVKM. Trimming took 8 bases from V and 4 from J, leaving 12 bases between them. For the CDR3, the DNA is TGTGCCAGCCGAAGACAGTGGTACGAGCAGTACTTC. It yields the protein CASRRQWYEQYF.

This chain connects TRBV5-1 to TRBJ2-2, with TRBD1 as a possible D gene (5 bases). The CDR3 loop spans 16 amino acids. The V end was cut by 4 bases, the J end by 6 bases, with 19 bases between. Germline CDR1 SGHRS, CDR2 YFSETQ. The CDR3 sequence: CASSAEPGQSAGELFF. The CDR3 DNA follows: TGCGCCAGCAGCGCCGAGCCCGGACAAAGTGCCGGGGAGCTGTTTTTT.